Listed below are T cell receptor beta chains from one sample, sequenced in a study of CD8 T cells in ankylosing spondylitis. TCRdb fed the 5' RACE reads into MiXCR, producing one record per CDR3 protein. The table includes 200,000 to 250,000 distinct CDR3 sequences, roughly 26% detected once. The sequenced material came from blood, either unsorted or a sorted T cell fraction (not recorded which). Receptor source: a male donor with ankylosing spondylitis or in good health (not recorded which). CDR3s include the opening cysteine and the closing phenylalanine or tryptophan.

CDR3 length,V gene,CDR3 protein
14,TRBV12-3/TRBV12-4,CASSFKDEGVEQYF
14,TRBV29-1,CSVERLAGGREQFF
13,TRBV29-1,CSVETSGPGTQYF
15,TRBV6-5,CASSYSGGPNEKLFF
13,TRBV7-6,CASGSGRSYEQYF
15,TRBV27,CASRHRVGRGTEAFF
15,TRBV20-1,CSAKGRDRLNTEAFF
13,TRBV25-1,CASSGTGSYEQYF
13,TRBV7-9,CASSLGALYEQYF
15,TRBV5-4,CASSQDRDVFYEQYF
13,TRBV29-1,CSVVEREYNEQFF
15,TRBV5-5,CASTLGQSQYYEQYF
15,TRBV20-1,CSATTSGSGGETQYF
17,TRBV19,CASSIVPLAGVRVEQFF
13,TRBV28,CASSLVQGQRAFF
15,TRBV20-1,CSASPRGVSYNEQFF
13,TRBV6-1,CASSGAETKSYTF
15,TRBV6-1,CASSEPGQGTYEQYF
18,TRBV27,CASSLMGQGAGTGYGYTF
15,TRBV7-8,CASSFQRSSTDTQYF
12,TRBV29-1,CSAGQAENIQYF
13,TRBV20-1,CSAVGGSNQPQHF
13,TRBV20-1,CSAPDPRSYEQYF
15,TRBV7-9,CASSILAGVGNEQFF
15,TRBV5-1,CASSLTGQGYTEAFF
13,TRBV6-1,CASRLATNEKLFF
16,TRBV5-6,CASSLGTSATYNEQFF
16,TRBV5-1,CASSLNAGEAYNEQFF
15,TRBV5-5,CASSLVVGQNYGYTF
12,TRBV20-1,CSATYQADEQYF
14,TRBV6-1,CASSPAGGNQPQHF
13,TRBV4-2,CASSNGLDCEQYF
13,TRBV5-6,CASSQTANYGYTF
14,TRBV4-1,CASSQVGQGYEQYF
17,TRBV7-2,CASSTGTSGRAVDTQYF
17,TRBV7-2,CASSSPRQGGKTGELFF
16,TRBV20-1,CSARSPTSGRAGEQYF
12,TRBV5-1,CASSKTEETQYF
15,TRBV4-2,CASSQEGDLSGIQYF
17,TRBV15,CATSRDRQGLANQPQHF
15,TRBV20-1,CSAKAGSASTDTQYF
15,TRBV4-3,CASSQEAGTSYEQYF
14,TRBV7-7,CASSPGLETDTQYF
12,TRBV18,CASSQGSPEAFF
17,TRBV20-1,CSARDLPGQGMNTEAFF
15,TRBV12-3/TRBV12-4,CASSAGHTSGNTIYF
14,TRBV5-1,CASSPGQGNAEQYF
18,TRBV7-2,CASSLAPGLADITDTQYF